Listed here are 22 T cell receptor beta chains from one sample, sequenced in a study of monozygotic twins with inflammatory bowel disease. TCRdb re-called the 5' RACE reads; every CDR3 protein appears as one record, without DNA. In all, the sample yields 200,000 to 250,000 distinct CDR3 sequences. Sequencing input: blood. Receptor source: a human donor with ulcerative colitis or Crohn's disease, or a healthy co-twin of an affected twin (not recorded which).

The J gene is TRBJ1-6, the V gene TRBV5-1; checking the TCRdb D call of TRBD1 is not possible without DNA. CDR1 SGHRS and CDR2 YFSETQ come from the germline V gene. CDR3 length: 16 amino acids. Here the CDR3 reads CASRETVNSYNSPLHF. The full variable domain, in which reference TRBV5-1 and TRBJ1-6 provide the parts outside the CDR3, is KAGVTQTPRYLIKTRGQQVTLSCSPISGHRSVSWYQQTPGQGLQFLFEYFSETQRNKGNFPGRFSGRQFSNSRSEMNVSTLELGDSALYLCASRETVNSYNSPLHFGNGTRLTVT.

The chain employs TRBV13 and TRBJ1-4; the D call of TRBD1 rests on TCRdb alone, since no DNA is present to check it. The germline V gene encodes CDR1 PRHDT and CDR2 FYEKMQ (reference sequence). The length of the CDR3 is 17 residues. The CDR3 sequence is CASSNLAPGTGDEKLFF.

J is TRBJ1-1 and V is TRBV7-2; TCRdb indicates TRBD1, and absent DNA this call remains unverified. CDR1 and CDR2 (germline): SGHTA, FQGNSA. The CDR3 is 14 amino acids. The CDR3 sequence is CASSLHRTNTEAFF.

The V and J genes are TRBV20-1 and TRBJ1-2; TCRdb lists TRBD1, though no DNA is available to test this call. The germline gives CDR1 DFQATT, CDR2 SNEGSKA (reference sequence). The CDR3 has 13 residues. CDR3 region: CSARAGASYGYTF.

Here the CDR3 reads CASSRGIWGTEAFF. J is TRBJ1-1 and V is TRBV12-3 or TRBV12-4; TCRdb's D call of TRBD1 is untestable without DNA. The CDR3 totals 14 residues.

The chain combines TRBV2 with TRBJ1-3. Germline V gene lookup returns CDR1 SNHLY and CDR2 FYNNEI. The CDR3 extends over 13 amino acids. The CDR3 sequence: CASEGTGGNTIYF.

The chain has TRBV10-3 and TRBJ2-7; TCRdb outputs TRBD1, but without DNA this stays unchecked. Germline V gene sequence: CDR1 ENHRY, CDR2 SYGVKD. This CDR3 comprises 13 residues. This CDR3 reads CAIKVGGQDEQYF.

The chain couples TRBV20-1 to TRBJ1-2; TCRdb proposes TRBD1, but this gene call is untestable without DNA. The CDR3 loop spans 11 amino acids. Germline V lookup: CDR1 DFQATT, CDR2 SNEGSKA (reference sequence). Here the CDR3 reads CSASDSYGYTF.

CDR3 residues: CASSSSTGGAYGYTF. The rearrangement joins TRBV11-2 to TRBJ1-2; the D gene TCRdb calls, TRBD1, cannot be checked with no DNA. The CDR3 is made up of 15 amino acids. Germline lookup yields CDR1 SGHAT and CDR2 FQNNGV.

This chain links TRBV5-5 with TRBJ1-2; TCRdb indicates TRBD1, and absent DNA this call remains unverified. The CDR3 has 15 amino acids. The germline V gene encodes CDR1 SGHKS and CDR2 YYEKEE (reference sequence). The CDR3 loop is CASSQSRTETYGYTF.

The chain joins TRBV5-8 to TRBJ2-2; TCRdb names TRBD1, which stays unverified in the absence of DNA. From germline, CDR1 is SGHTS and CDR2 YDEGEE. The CDR3 runs to 16 residues. The CDR3 here is CASSGGGAWNTGELFF.

CDR3 region: CASSLQRGGEKLFF. The chain carries TRBV5-5 and TRBJ1-4; checking the TCRdb D call of TRBD1 is not possible without DNA. The CDR3 is 14 residues long. Germline V CDR1 and CDR2: SGHKS, YYEKEE (reference sequence). The variable domain in full, with the rest retrieved from reference TRBV5-5 and TRBJ1-4, is DAGVTQSPTHLIKTRGQQVTLRCSPISGHKSVSWYQQVLGQGPQFIFQYYEKEERGRGNFPDRFSARQFPNYSSELNVNALLLGDSALYLCASSLQRGGEKLFFGSGTQLSVL.

This sequence joins TRBV2 and TRBJ2-7. This CDR3 has 14 residues. CDR1 is SNHLY, CDR2 FYNNEI, per germline. CDR3 residues: CASSEREGLYEQYF.

This chain joins TRBV11-2 and TRBJ1-3. The CDR3 runs to 15 residues. In germline, CDR1 is SGHAT, CDR2 FQNNGV. CDR3: CASSFESISGNTIYF.

The chain links TRBV6-1 to TRBJ1-4; TCRdb's D call of TRBD1 is untestable without DNA. Germline CDR1 MNHNS, CDR2 SASEGT. CDR3 length: 14 amino acids. The CDR3 here is CASKPLGAEEKPFF.

The rearrangement joins TRBV7-2 to TRBJ2-7; TCRdb gives TRBD1 as the D gene, but with no DNA this cannot be confirmed. The CDR3 extends over 15 amino acids. Germline values: CDR1 SGHTA, CDR2 FQGNSA. CDR3 sequence reads: CASSTRTGPGYEQYF. The entire variable domain, with the rest obtained from reference TRBV7-2 and TRBJ2-7, is as follows: GAGVSQSPSNKVTEKGKDVELRCDPISGHTALYWYRQSLGQGLEFLIYFQGNSAPDKSGLPSDRFSAERTGGSVSTLTIQRTQQEDSAVYLCASSTRTGPGYEQYFGPGTRLTVT.

The chain is built from TRBV5-1 and TRBJ1-2; TCRdb selects TRBD1, and the lack of DNA leaves this call unchecked. Germline CDR1 reads SGHRS; CDR2 reads YFSETQ. The CDR3 loop spans 17 amino acids. The CDR3: CASSAGGATGGDYGYTF.

This chain links TRBV6-5 with TRBJ2-7; no DNA is available, so the TRBD1 call from TCRdb remains unchecked. Germline V gene data show CDR1 as MNHEY and CDR2 as SVGAGI. This CDR3 is built from 15 residues. CDR3 residues: CASSYAEGGAYEQYF.

The chain has TRBV10-2 and TRBJ2-7; lacking DNA, the TRBD1 call made by TCRdb goes unchecked. Germline lookup yields CDR1 WSHSY and CDR2 SAAADI. The CDR3 loop spans 14 amino acids. The CDR3 sequence: CASSDRVRGYEQYF.

This sequence joins TRBV5-1 and TRBJ1-1. Germline V CDR1 and CDR2: SGHRS, YFSETQ. CDR3 length: 14 residues. CDR3 loop: CASSPDTLNTEAFF.

V usage is TRBV7-9 and J usage is TRBJ2-6; TCRdb names TRBD1, which stays unverified in the absence of DNA. This CDR3 spans 16 amino acids. Germline V CDR1 and CDR2: SEHNR, FQNEAQ (reference sequence). CDR3 residues: CASPPARSSGANVLTF.

This chain uses TRBV5-4 with TRBJ2-2. The CDR3 spans 15 residues. In germline, CDR1 is SGHNT, CDR2 YYREEE (reference sequence). The CDR3 is CASSFFGVPTGELFF.